Reported below is one T cell receptor (beta chain). Its matching antigen is unknown. Its ends do not fully match the called genes, so a read error is possible. This CDR3 region has 16 residues. Germline V gives CDR1 SGHTA, CDR2 FQGTGA. The record originates from a study of cytotoxic CD8 clonotypes in ibrutinib-treated CLL. Profiling relied on immunoSEQ multiplex PCR, and the TCRdb table lists in-frame clones only, not all of them. The repertoire includes around 97,000 clones, 70% to 80% of them detected once, and about 30% sits in the top ten. Overall study results and limits: Public clonotypes occurred uncommonly; on treatment, they contracted or remained stable. Sustained-remission and progressing patients were not sampled at matched times.

Material: PBMCs, obtained after 12 months of ibrutinib treatment. V is TRBV7-3 and J is TRBJ2-1; 12 bases are a match to TRBD2. The receptor's source is a human donor with chronic lymphocytic leukemia. This CDR3 is CASSLTSGGQYNEQFF. The CDR3, as DNA: TGTGCCAGCAGCCTAACTAGCGGGGGGCAATACAATGAGCAGTTCTTC.